This TCR beta chain stems from a study of tumor-infiltrating lymphocytes in oesophageal squamous cell carcinoma. V was clipped by 1 base and J by 5 bases, with 9 bases between them. Germline V lookup: CDR1 SGHRS, CDR2 YFSETQ. The CDR3 covers 13 residues. Each CDR3 protein is one row after TCRdb ran MiXCR on the PCR reads. The data contain around 20,000 distinct CDR3 sequences, around two fifths of them singletons. This clonotype came up many times. The rearrangement uses TRBV5-1 and TRBJ2-5; D may be TRBD2 (5 bases). The TCR was taken from a male donor with esophageal squamous cell carcinoma. The sequenced sample was normal esophageal tissue next to the tumor. In DNA, the CDR3 is TGCGCCAGCAGCTTGTGGGAGAAGGAGACCCAGTACTTC. It codes for CASSLWEKETQYF. The whole variable domain, remainder taken from reference TRBV5-1 and TRBJ2-5, is KAGVTQTPRYLIKTRGQQVTLSCSPISGHRSVSWYQQTPGQGLQFLFEYFSETQRNKGNFPGRFSGRQFSNSRSEMNVSTLELGDSALYLCASSLWEKETQYFGPGTRLLVL.